Listed below are T cell receptor beta chains from one sample, sequenced in a study of lymphopenia after photon versus proton radiotherapy. Sequencing was performed with immunoSEQ multiplex PCR; in TCRdb, only in-frame clones are kept and a portion is missing. The sample includes about 30,000 clones, 90% to 95% of them seen just once. Here the sequenced sample was peripheral blood, taken from a patient treated with photon-based radiotherapy. The receptors originated from a woman between 50 and 59 years old with cholangiocarcinoma. Each CDR3 is given with its conserved first and last residue. The order of the fields is V gene, D gene, clone size, J gene, CDR3 DNA, CDR3 protein. D genes are given only for firm matches. The size field is filled for only some rows; it gives once, few, many or a size class.

v_gene: TRBV12-5
d_gene: -
abundance: -
j_gene: TRBJ2-1
CDR3nt: TGTGCTAGTGGTTTTGGGCAGGCGGAAGGCAATGAGCAGTTCTTC
CDR3aa: CASGFGQAEGNEQFF

v_gene: TRBV5-1
d_gene: -
abundance: -
j_gene: TRBJ1-4
CDR3nt: TGCGCCAGCAGAGACCCCAGGGCTGGAGATGAAAAACTGTTTTTT
CDR3aa: CASRDPRAGDEKLFF

v_gene: TRBV29-1
d_gene: -
abundance: -
j_gene: TRBJ1-1
CDR3nt: TGCAGCTCCCGGCGGGGGGGCGAGGGAACTGAAGCTTTCTTT
CDR3aa: CSSRRGGEGTEAFF

v_gene: TRBV11-2
d_gene: TRBD1
abundance: -
j_gene: TRBJ1-3
CDR3nt: TGTGCCAGCAGCTCCATTGGGAGGACAGGGCCAAACACCATATATTTT
CDR3aa: CASSSIGRTGPNTIYF

v_gene: TRBV29-1
d_gene: TRBD1
abundance: -
j_gene: TRBJ2-2
CDR3nt: TGCAGCGTTGAAGATGCAGGGGGAAATACCGGGGAGCTGTTTTTT
CDR3aa: CSVEDAGGNTGELFF

v_gene: TRBV14
d_gene: -
abundance: -
j_gene: TRBJ1-4
CDR3nt: TGTGCCAGCAGCCAAGAGGGGCCCCCTAATGAAAAACTGTTTTTT
CDR3aa: CASSQEGPPNEKLFF

v_gene: TRBV7-2
d_gene: -
abundance: once
j_gene: TRBJ2-7
CDR3nt: TGTGCCAGCAGCTTAGACCCCCAGGAGATATCCTACGAGCAGTACTTC
CDR3aa: CASSLDPQEISYEQYF

v_gene: TRBV28
d_gene: -
abundance: -
j_gene: TRBJ1-5
CDR3nt: TGTGCCAGCAGTTTATCGGGTGACAATCAGCCCCAGCATTTT
CDR3aa: CASSLSGDNQPQHF

v_gene: TRBV6-1
d_gene: -
abundance: -
j_gene: TRBJ2-3
CDR3nt: TGTGCCAGCAGTGAAAATTCAGATACGCAGTATTTT
CDR3aa: CASSENSDTQYF

v_gene: TRBV6-5
d_gene: -
abundance: -
j_gene: TRBJ2-7
CDR3nt: TGTGCCAGCAGTTACTCGAGTGAGCCTCCCGGATACGAGCAGTACTTC
CDR3aa: CASSYSSEPPGYEQYF

v_gene: TRBV6-5
d_gene: -
abundance: -
j_gene: TRBJ1-6
CDR3nt: TGTGCCAGCAGTTACTCGTTCCGGGCGAATTCACCCCTCCACTTT
CDR3aa: CASSYSFRANSPLHF

v_gene: TRBV27
d_gene: -
abundance: -
j_gene: TRBJ2-7
CDR3nt: TGTGCCAGCAGAAGGGACTTTAACTACGAGCAGTACTTC
CDR3aa: CASRRDFNYEQYF

v_gene: TRBV10-3
d_gene: -
abundance: -
j_gene: TRBJ2-1
CDR3nt: TGTGCCACCGGAGCACACAATGAGCAGTTCTTC
CDR3aa: CATGAHNEQFF

v_gene: TRBV11-2
d_gene: -
abundance: -
j_gene: TRBJ1-2
CDR3nt: TGTGCCAGCAGCGCGACAGCGCCCTATGGCTACACCTTC
CDR3aa: CASSATAPYGYTF

v_gene: TRBV28
d_gene: -
abundance: -
j_gene: TRBJ2-3
CDR3nt: TGTGCCAGCAGTTATCAGCCAGATACGCAGTATTTT
CDR3aa: CASSYQPDTQYF

v_gene: TRBV6-5
d_gene: -
abundance: -
j_gene: TRBJ2-3
CDR3nt: TGTGCCAGCAGTTACGGGGACTCGACAGATACGCAGTATTTT
CDR3aa: CASSYGDSTDTQYF

v_gene: TRBV9
d_gene: -
abundance: -
j_gene: TRBJ2-4
CDR3nt: TGTGCCAGCAGCGTAGAAAGCTCCAAAAACATTCAGTACTTC
CDR3aa: CASSVESSKNIQYF

v_gene: TRBV7-2
d_gene: -
abundance: -
j_gene: TRBJ1-6
CDR3nt: TGTGCCAGCAGCTTAGATCCAGGGGCAAATTCACCCCTCCACTTT
CDR3aa: CASSLDPGANSPLHF

v_gene: TRBV7-2
d_gene: -
abundance: -
j_gene: TRBJ2-7
CDR3nt: TGTGCCAGCAGCTCCCGATACGAGCAGTACTTC
CDR3aa: CASSSRYEQYF

v_gene: TRBV4-3
d_gene: -
abundance: -
j_gene: TRBJ2-7
CDR3nt: TGCGCCAGCAGCCAAGATAGACAGACAACCTACGAGCAGTACTTC
CDR3aa: CASSQDRQTTYEQYF